The T cell receptor (beta chain) under discussion was sequenced for a study of cytomegalovirus exposure and HLA in healthy donors. Overall study context: The 120 million or so unique TCR beta sequences, from about 179 million T cells, were found by an earlier analysis. Of the donors genotyped, several hundred in all, over 80% fell in the Caucasian-associated ancestry cluster.

Regarding the study as a whole: Serostatus for CMV was the only available immune exposure information. Sequence variants that were highly shared formed a cluster that was likely a sequencing artifact.

A few counts support this clone. What it recognizes is unknown. The CDR3 contains 11 residues. Germline values: CDR1 LNHDA, CDR2 SQIVND (reference sequence). The ends were cut back, 10 bases at V and 1 base at J, with 7 bases in the middle. In the PCR, 60 Vbeta and 13 Jbeta primers were used. The method was immunoSEQ multiplex PCR; TCRdb's version includes in-frame clones alone and lacks a portion of them. The sample consists of roughly 160,000 clones, roughly 82% of them appearing once. This clonotype was obtained from a man in his fifties or sixties in good health and CMV-seropositive. Specimen: PBMCs. V gene TRBV19 combines with J gene TRBJ2-5; D is possibly TRBD1 (6 bases). CDR3 sequence reads: CATQGQETQYF. Written as DNA, the CDR3 is TGTGCCACACAGGGCCAAGAGACCCAGTACTTC.